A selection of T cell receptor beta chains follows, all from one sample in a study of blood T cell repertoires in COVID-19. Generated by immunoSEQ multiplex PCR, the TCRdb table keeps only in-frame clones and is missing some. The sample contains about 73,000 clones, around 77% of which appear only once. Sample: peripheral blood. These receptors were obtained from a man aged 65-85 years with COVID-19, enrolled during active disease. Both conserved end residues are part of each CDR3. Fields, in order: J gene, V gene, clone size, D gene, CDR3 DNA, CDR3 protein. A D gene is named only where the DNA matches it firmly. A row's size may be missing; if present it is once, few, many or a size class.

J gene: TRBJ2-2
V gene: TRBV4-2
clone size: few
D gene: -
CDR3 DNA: TGTGCCAGCAGCCACCCGGGGACCGGGGAGCTGTTTTTT
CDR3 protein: CASSHPGTGELFF

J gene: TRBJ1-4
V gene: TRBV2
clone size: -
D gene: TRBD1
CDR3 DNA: TGTGCCAGCAGTGAAGACAGGGGAAGTAATGAAAAACTGTTTTTT
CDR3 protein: CASSEDRGSNEKLFF

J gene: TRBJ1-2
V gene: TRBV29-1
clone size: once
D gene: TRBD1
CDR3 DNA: TGCAGCGCCGGACAGGGGGCGATTGAGGGCTACACCTTC
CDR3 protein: CSAGQGAIEGYTF

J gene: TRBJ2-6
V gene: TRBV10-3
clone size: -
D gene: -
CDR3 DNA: TGTGCCATCAGTGGGCGGTTCTCTGGGGCCAACGTCCTGACTTTC
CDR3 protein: CAISGRFSGANVLTF

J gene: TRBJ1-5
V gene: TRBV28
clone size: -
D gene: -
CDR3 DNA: TGTGCCAGCAGTTTAAGCTACCGGAGTAGCAATCAGCCCCAGCATTTT
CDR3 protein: CASSLSYRSSNQPQHF

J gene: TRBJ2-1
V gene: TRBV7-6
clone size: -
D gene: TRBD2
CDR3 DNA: TGTGCCAGCAGCTTAGCCGGGACTAGCGGGAGGGCCGACAATGAGCAGTTCTTC
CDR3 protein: CASSLAGTSGRADNEQFF

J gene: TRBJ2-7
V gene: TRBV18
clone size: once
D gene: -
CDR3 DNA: TGTGCCAGCTCACCACGAAGCGGTTCCTACGAGCAGTACTTC
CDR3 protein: CASSPRSGSYEQYF

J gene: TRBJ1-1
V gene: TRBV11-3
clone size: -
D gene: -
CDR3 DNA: TGTGCCAGCAGCTCGACTCTAAACACTGAAGCTTTCTTT
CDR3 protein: CASSSTLNTEAFF

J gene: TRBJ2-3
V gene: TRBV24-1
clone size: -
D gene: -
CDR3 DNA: TGTGCCACCAGTGATGCGCCGGGGGGCGCAGATACGCAGTATTTT
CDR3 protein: CATSDAPGGADTQYF

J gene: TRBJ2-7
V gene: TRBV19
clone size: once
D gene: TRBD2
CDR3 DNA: TGTGCCAGTAGAAGTCTAGCGGGAGGACAAAACGAGCAGTACTTC
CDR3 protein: CASRSLAGGQNEQYF

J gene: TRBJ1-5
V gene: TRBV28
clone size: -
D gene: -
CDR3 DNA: TGTGCCAGCAGCCCCGAGAGGGTGGTTCAGCCCCAGCATTTT
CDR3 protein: CASSPERVVQPQHF

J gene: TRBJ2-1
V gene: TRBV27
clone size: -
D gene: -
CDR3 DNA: TGTGCCAGCAGAGACCTGGCGGGGTACAACAATGAGCAGTTCTTC
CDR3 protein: CASRDLAGYNNEQFF

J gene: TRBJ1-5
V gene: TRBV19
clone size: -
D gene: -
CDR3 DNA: TGTGCCAGTAGTATAGATGCGGTCCCGGGGCAGCCCCAGCATTTT
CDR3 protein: CASSIDAVPGQPQHF

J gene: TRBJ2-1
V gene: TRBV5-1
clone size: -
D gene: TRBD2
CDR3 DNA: TGCGCCAGCAGCTTGGCGCCCCCGGGACTAGCGGGAGGGTCTCCGGACAATGAGCAGTTCTTC
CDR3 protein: CASSLAPPGLAGGSPDNEQFF